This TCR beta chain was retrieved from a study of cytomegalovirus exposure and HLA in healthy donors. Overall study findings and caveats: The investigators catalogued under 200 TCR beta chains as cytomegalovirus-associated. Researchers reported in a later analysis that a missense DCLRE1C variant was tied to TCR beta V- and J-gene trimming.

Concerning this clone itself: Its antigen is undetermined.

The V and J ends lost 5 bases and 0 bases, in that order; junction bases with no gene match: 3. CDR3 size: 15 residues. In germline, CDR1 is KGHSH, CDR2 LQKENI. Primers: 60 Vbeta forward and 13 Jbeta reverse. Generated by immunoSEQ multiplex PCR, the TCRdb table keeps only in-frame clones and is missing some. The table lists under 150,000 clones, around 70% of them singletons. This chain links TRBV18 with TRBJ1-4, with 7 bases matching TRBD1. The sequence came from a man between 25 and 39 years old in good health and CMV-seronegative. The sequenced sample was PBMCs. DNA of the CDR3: TGTGCCAGCTCAGCCGGGACAGCAACTAATGAAAAACTGTTTTTT. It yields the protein CASSAGTATNEKLFF.